This T cell receptor beta chain was profiled in a study of Ad26.COV2.S vaccination and SARS-CoV-2 variants. As for the study in general: Donor had been placed in the Ad26.COV2.S arm of the COV1001 trial.

Trimming left V 6 bases short and J 2 bases short, with 4 bases between. The V gene's germline CDR1 is MNHEY and CDR2 SVGEGT. The CDR3 is 11 amino acids. To note about this clone: Antigen unknown.

The treatment: roughly 18 received Ad26.COV2.S at low or high dose, single or two shots; 5 received placebo; per-sample allocation not given. Day 63 following the first vaccine or placebo injection was when the samples were taken. Broader study findings: The placebo group had lower spike-specific TCR breadth than the vaccine recipients did. There was reportedly substantial breadth in spike-specific CD8+ and CD4+ T cell responses after vaccination.

Here immunoSEQ multiplex PCR was the method, and the copy in TCRdb shows in-frame clones only, minus some. Here the sample spans approximately 450,000 clones, approximately 92% being singletons. The chain employs TRBV6-2 or TRBV6-3 and TRBJ1-2; D is undetermined. The receptor was isolated from a person between 18 and 65 years old who received the Ad26.COV2.S COVID-19 vaccine or a placebo. The sample consisted of peripheral blood, taken in a trial of Ad26.COV2.S vaccine versus placebo. CDR3 bases: TGTGCCAGCAGCCCCAACTATGGCTACACCTTC. Protein: CASSPNYGYTF.